A selection of T cell receptor beta chains follows, all from one sample in a study of identical twins. TCRdb used MiXCR to reprocess the 5' RACE reads, holding one entry per CDR3 protein. This table has over 550,000 distinct CDR3 sequences, roughly 7.2% appearing once. The same specimen was also included in a second study, on yellow fever vaccine responses in identical twins.

Sequencing used PBMCs. The receptors shown here come from a woman between 18 and 29 years old in good health. CDR3s include the opening cysteine and the closing phenylalanine or tryptophan. Each record gives: CDR3 protein, CDR3 DNA, D gene, V gene, clone size, J gene. D genes are given only for firm matches. Only some rows state a clone size, as once, few, many or a class for expanded clones.

CDR3 protein: CASSPSGGPQETQYF; CDR3 DNA: TGTGCCAGCTCACCGTCAGGGGGACCGCAAGAGACCCAGTACTTC; D gene: TRBD1; V gene: TRBV18; clone size: NA; J gene: TRBJ2-5
CDR3 protein: CASSPTRASYNEQFF; CDR3 DNA: TGCGCCAGCAGCCCGACTAGGGCGTCCTACAATGAGCAGTTCTTC; D gene: NA; V gene: TRBV5-1; clone size: few; J gene: TRBJ2-1
CDR3 protein: CATSDQRGQNGYTF; CDR3 DNA: TGTGCCACCAGTGACCAAAGGGGGCAGAATGGCTACACCTTC; D gene: TRBD1; V gene: TRBV24-1; clone size: NA; J gene: TRBJ1-2
CDR3 protein: CASSLGTYPGNEQFF; CDR3 DNA: TGTGCCAGCAGCTTAGGCACCTACCCTGGGAATGAGCAGTTCTTC; D gene: NA; V gene: TRBV7-6; clone size: NA; J gene: TRBJ2-1
CDR3 protein: CASTLEGFGGYTF; CDR3 DNA: TGTGCCAGCACCTTGGAGGGGTTTGGTGGCTACACCTTC; D gene: NA; V gene: TRBV6-1; clone size: NA; J gene: TRBJ1-2
CDR3 protein: CASRVTSGNEQYF; CDR3 DNA: TGTGCCAGCAGAGTGACTAGCGGGAACGAGCAGTACTTC; D gene: TRBD2; V gene: TRBV12-3/TRBV12-4; clone size: many; J gene: TRBJ2-7
CDR3 protein: CASSQDFPGLGEQYF; CDR3 DNA: TGTGCCAGCAGCCAAGACTTTCCGGGTTTGGGCGAGCAGTACTTC; D gene: NA; V gene: TRBV3-1; clone size: few; J gene: TRBJ2-7
CDR3 protein: CASSLLARRTNTEAFF; CDR3 DNA: TGTGCCAGCAGCTTATTGGCCAGACGTACGAACACTGAAGCTTTCTTT; D gene: NA; V gene: TRBV7-6; clone size: many; J gene: TRBJ1-1
CDR3 protein: CASSADYEGTDTQYF; CDR3 DNA: TGTGCCAGCAGCGCCGACTACGAGGGCACAGATACGCAGTATTTT; D gene: NA; V gene: TRBV7-8; clone size: many; J gene: TRBJ2-3
CDR3 protein: CASTLSGGGQETQYF; CDR3 DNA: TGTGCCAGCACCTTGAGCGGGGGTGGGCAAGAGACCCAGTACTTC; D gene: TRBD2; V gene: TRBV9; clone size: NA; J gene: TRBJ2-5
CDR3 protein: CATSPAGEGPNEQFF; CDR3 DNA: TGTGCCACCAGTCCCGCAGGGGAAGGGCCTAATGAGCAGTTCTTC; D gene: NA; V gene: TRBV24-1; clone size: few; J gene: TRBJ2-1
CDR3 protein: CASSPAGGGGWPQHF; CDR3 DNA: TGTGCCAGCAGTCCCGCCGGGGGGGGTGGCTGGCCCCAGCATTTT; D gene: NA; V gene: TRBV12-3/TRBV12-4; clone size: few; J gene: TRBJ1-5
CDR3 protein: CASNLGSGAYNEQFF; CDR3 DNA: TGCGCCAGCAATCTGGGAAGCGGTGCTTACAATGAGCAGTTCTTC; D gene: NA; V gene: TRBV5-1; clone size: NA; J gene: TRBJ2-1
CDR3 protein: CATSSGTHTDTQYF; CDR3 DNA: TGTGCCACCAGCAGTGGGACACACACAGATACGCAGTATTTT; D gene: NA; V gene: TRBV15; clone size: few; J gene: TRBJ2-3
CDR3 protein: CASSTPGQGRYEQYF; CDR3 DNA: TGTGCCAGCAGCACCCCGGGACAGGGTCGGTACGAGCAGTACTTC; D gene: TRBD1; V gene: TRBV6-1; clone size: NA; J gene: TRBJ2-7
CDR3 protein: CASSPGTAKETQYF; CDR3 DNA: TGTGCCAGCAGCCCCGGGACGGCAAAAGAGACCCAGTACTTC; D gene: NA; V gene: TRBV5-5; clone size: few; J gene: TRBJ2-5
CDR3 protein: CATSGELGEQYF; CDR3 DNA: TGTGCCACCAGCGGGGAGTTAGGCGAGCAGTACTTC; D gene: NA; V gene: TRBV15; clone size: few; J gene: TRBJ2-7
CDR3 protein: CASSLGWVGPTDTQYF; CDR3 DNA: TGTGCCAGCAGCTTAGGTTGGGTGGGGCCCACAGATACGCAGTATTTT; D gene: NA; V gene: TRBV11-2; clone size: few; J gene: TRBJ2-3
CDR3 protein: CASSYSGFTRAGELFF; CDR3 DNA: TGTGCCAGCAGTTACTCGGGCTTCACTCGGGCCGGGGAGCTGTTTTTT; D gene: NA; V gene: TRBV6-5; clone size: few; J gene: TRBJ2-2
CDR3 protein: CASSLYGGGTYNEQFF; CDR3 DNA: TGTGCCAGCAGTTTATATGGCGGGGGGACCTACAATGAGCAGTTCTTC; D gene: TRBD2; V gene: TRBV12-3/TRBV12-4; clone size: many; J gene: TRBJ2-1
CDR3 protein: CASSLAPAHTRSGTDTQYF; CDR3 DNA: TGTGCCAGCAGTCTAGCCCCCGCTCACACCCGGAGTGGCACAGATACGCAGTATTTT; D gene: NA; V gene: TRBV12-3/TRBV12-4; clone size: NA; J gene: TRBJ2-3
CDR3 protein: CSADNSRGTDTQYF; CDR3 DNA: TGCAGCGCCGACAACTCCAGAGGGACAGATACGCAGTATTTT; D gene: NA; V gene: TRBV29-1; clone size: many; J gene: TRBJ2-3
CDR3 protein: CASSYGAGGGETQYF; CDR3 DNA: TGTGCCAGCAGTTACGGTGCGGGAGGGGGAGAGACCCAGTACTTC; D gene: TRBD2; V gene: TRBV6-5; clone size: few; J gene: TRBJ2-5
CDR3 protein: CASSLYGTEVEKLFF; CDR3 DNA: TGCGCCAGCAGCTTGTATGGGACAGAGGTCGAAAAACTGTTTTTT; D gene: TRBD1; V gene: TRBV5-1; clone size: many; J gene: TRBJ1-4
CDR3 protein: CSAPQGEMGYNEQFF; CDR3 DNA: TGCAGTGCTCCCCAAGGGGAGATGGGCTACAATGAGCAGTTCTTC; D gene: NA; V gene: TRBV20-1; clone size: NA; J gene: TRBJ2-1
CDR3 protein: CASSPPGTSGKYEQYF; CDR3 DNA: TGTGCCAGCAGCCCCCCCGGGACTAGCGGGAAATACGAGCAGTACTTC; D gene: TRBD2; V gene: TRBV7-9; clone size: few; J gene: TRBJ2-7
CDR3 protein: CASSLSEDHEQFF; CDR3 DNA: TGTGCCAGCAGTTTATCAGAGGACCATGAGCAGTTCTTC; D gene: NA; V gene: TRBV12-3/TRBV12-4; clone size: many; J gene: TRBJ2-1
CDR3 protein: CASSSAGSRTDTQYF; CDR3 DNA: TGCGCCAGCAGCTCGGCGGGGAGCCGCACAGATACGCAGTATTTT; D gene: NA; V gene: TRBV5-1; clone size: many; J gene: TRBJ2-3
CDR3 protein: CASHSYGQGTDTQYF; CDR3 DNA: TGTGCCAGCCATTCTTATGGACAGGGAACAGATACGCAGTATTTT; D gene: TRBD1; V gene: TRBV7-9; clone size: many; J gene: TRBJ2-3
CDR3 protein: CSAGLPGLIYGYTF; CDR3 DNA: TGCAGCGCGGGATTACCCGGGCTAATATATGGCTACACCTTC; D gene: NA; V gene: TRBV29-1; clone size: few; J gene: TRBJ1-2
CDR3 protein: CASSDLLWPARYQETQYF; CDR3 DNA: TGTGCCAGCAGTGACTTGCTTTGGCCTGCCAGGTACCAAGAGACCCAGTACTTC; D gene: NA; V gene: TRBV2; clone size: few; J gene: TRBJ2-5
CDR3 protein: CASSQDEASTLQETQYF; CDR3 DNA: TGCGCCAGCAGCCAAGATGAGGCTAGCACCCTCCAAGAGACCCAGTACTTC; D gene: NA; V gene: TRBV4-1; clone size: NA; J gene: TRBJ2-5
CDR3 protein: CSARVEGLSEAFF; CDR3 DNA: TGCAGTGCTAGAGTTGAGGGCCTGTCTGAAGCTTTCTTT; D gene: NA; V gene: TRBV20-1; clone size: few; J gene: TRBJ1-1
CDR3 protein: CASSLRTGGAETQYF; CDR3 DNA: TGTGCCAGCAGCTTACGGACAGGGGGCGCGGAGACCCAGTACTTC; D gene: TRBD1; V gene: TRBV3-1; clone size: many; J gene: TRBJ2-5
CDR3 protein: CASKETGGSGELFF; CDR3 DNA: TGTGCCAGCAAAGAGACAGGGGGCTCCGGGGAGCTGTTTTTT; D gene: TRBD1; V gene: TRBV6-1; clone size: NA; J gene: TRBJ2-2
CDR3 protein: CASSLAGLAEETQYF; CDR3 DNA: TGTGCCAGCAGCTTAGCGGGACTAGCGGAAGAGACCCAGTACTTC; D gene: TRBD2; V gene: TRBV11-2; clone size: few; J gene: TRBJ2-5
CDR3 protein: CASSLGARGGTEAFF; CDR3 DNA: TGTGCCAGCAGCTTAGGGGCCAGGGGTGGTACTGAAGCTTTCTTT; D gene: NA; V gene: TRBV7-9; clone size: many; J gene: TRBJ1-1
CDR3 protein: CASSFLGAGGPTDTQYF; CDR3 DNA: TGTGCCAGCAGTTTTCTCGGAGCGGGAGGGCCCACAGATACGCAGTATTTT; D gene: TRBD2; V gene: TRBV28; clone size: few; J gene: TRBJ2-3
CDR3 protein: CASSSGTTSFEQFF; CDR3 DNA: TGTGCCAGCAGCTCCGGGACTACTTCCTTTGAGCAGTTCTTC; D gene: TRBD2; V gene: TRBV7-6; clone size: few; J gene: TRBJ2-1
CDR3 protein: CASRARVARPTDTQYF; CDR3 DNA: TGTGCCAGCAGAGCACGGGTGGCCCGACCCACAGATACGCAGTATTTT; D gene: NA; V gene: TRBV12-3/TRBV12-4; clone size: few; J gene: TRBJ2-3
CDR3 protein: CASSLGGRGTYNEQFF; CDR3 DNA: TGTGCCAGCAGTTTGGGGGGGCGGGGGACCTACAATGAGCAGTTCTTC; D gene: NA; V gene: TRBV12-3/TRBV12-4; clone size: NA; J gene: TRBJ2-1
CDR3 protein: CASSSAVGLYQETQYF; CDR3 DNA: TGTGCCAGCAGCTCTGCGGTGGGCTTGTACCAAGAGACCCAGTACTTC; D gene: NA; V gene: TRBV5-8; clone size: NA; J gene: TRBJ2-5
CDR3 protein: CASSEVRSSGSYNEQFF; CDR3 DNA: TGTGCCAGCAGTGAAGTTAGGTCTAGCGGGTCCTACAATGAGCAGTTCTTC; D gene: TRBD2; V gene: TRBV2; clone size: many; J gene: TRBJ2-1
CDR3 protein: CASSTTGIKSDTQYF; CDR3 DNA: TGTGCCAGCAGTACGACAGGGATCAAATCAGATACGCAGTATTTT; D gene: TRBD1; V gene: TRBV12-3/TRBV12-4; clone size: NA; J gene: TRBJ2-3
CDR3 protein: CAISERDTGELFF; CDR3 DNA: TGTGCCATCAGTGAACGGGATACCGGGGAGCTGTTTTTT; D gene: NA; V gene: TRBV10-3; clone size: many; J gene: TRBJ2-2
CDR3 protein: CASSLAGVPQDTQYF; CDR3 DNA: TGTGCCAGCAGCCTAGCGGGGGTACCACAGGATACGCAGTATTTT; D gene: TRBD2; V gene: TRBV5-6; clone size: few; J gene: TRBJ2-3
CDR3 protein: CASSQALFGPNRNTGELFF; CDR3 DNA: TGTGCCAGCAGCCAAGCCCTCTTTGGACCAAACAGGAACACCGGGGAGCTGTTTTTT; D gene: NA; V gene: TRBV4-2; clone size: many; J gene: TRBJ2-2
CDR3 protein: CASSLAGTITDTQYF; CDR3 DNA: TGCGCCAGCAGCTTGGCCGGGACTATCACAGATACGCAGTATTTT; D gene: TRBD2; V gene: TRBV5-1; clone size: many; J gene: TRBJ2-3
CDR3 protein: CAISSPGQGSTGELFF; CDR3 DNA: TGTGCCATCAGCTCTCCGGGACAGGGGAGTACCGGGGAGCTGTTTTTT; D gene: TRBD1; V gene: TRBV10-3; clone size: NA; J gene: TRBJ2-2
CDR3 protein: CASSLAPDRWNEQFF; CDR3 DNA: TGTGCCAGCAGCTTGGCGCCGGACAGGTGGAATGAGCAGTTCTTC; D gene: TRBD1; V gene: TRBV5-6; clone size: few; J gene: TRBJ2-1